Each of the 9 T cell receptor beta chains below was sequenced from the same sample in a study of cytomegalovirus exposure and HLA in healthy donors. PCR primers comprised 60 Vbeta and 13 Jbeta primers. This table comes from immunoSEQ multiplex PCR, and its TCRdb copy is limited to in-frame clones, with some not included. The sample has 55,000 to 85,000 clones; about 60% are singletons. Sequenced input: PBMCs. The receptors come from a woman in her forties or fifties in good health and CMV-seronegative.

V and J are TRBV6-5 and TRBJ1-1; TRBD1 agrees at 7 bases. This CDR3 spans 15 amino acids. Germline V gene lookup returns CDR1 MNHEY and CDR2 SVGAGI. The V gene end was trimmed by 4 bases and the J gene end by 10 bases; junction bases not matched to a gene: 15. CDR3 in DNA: TGTGCCAGCAGTTCCGAAGGCCGGGACCGACAGGGAGCTTTCTTT. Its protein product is CASSSEGRDRQGAFF.

The CDR3 is CASQSSGLAGEVEQFF. The CDR3 region has the DNA TGTGCCAGCCAGTCGTCTGGACTAGCGGGAGAGGTTGAGCAGTTCTTC. The chain is built from TRBV28 and TRBJ2-1; 13 nucleotides agree with TRBD2. The junction had 13 bases not matched to a gene; V was cut back by 8 bases and J by 9 bases. The CDR3 has 16 amino acids. Germline CDR1 MDHEN, CDR2 SYDVKM.

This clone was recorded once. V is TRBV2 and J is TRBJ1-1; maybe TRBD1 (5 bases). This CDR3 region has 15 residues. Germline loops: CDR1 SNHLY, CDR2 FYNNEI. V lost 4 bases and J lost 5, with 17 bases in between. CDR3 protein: CASSVRQLVGTEAFF. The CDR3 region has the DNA TGTGCCAGCAGTGTGAGACAGCTGGTAGGGACTGAAGCTTTCTTT.

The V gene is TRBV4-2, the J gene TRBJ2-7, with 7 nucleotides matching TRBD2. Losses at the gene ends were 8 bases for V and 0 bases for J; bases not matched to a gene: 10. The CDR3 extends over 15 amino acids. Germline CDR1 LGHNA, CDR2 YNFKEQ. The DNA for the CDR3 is TGTGCCAGCGGCGGGGCAGCGGGGACCTCCTACGAGCAGTACTTC. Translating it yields CASGGAAGTSYEQYF.

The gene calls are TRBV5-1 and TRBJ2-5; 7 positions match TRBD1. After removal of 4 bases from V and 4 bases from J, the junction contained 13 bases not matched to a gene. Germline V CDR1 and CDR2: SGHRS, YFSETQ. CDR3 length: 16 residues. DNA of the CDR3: TGCGCCAGCAGCCCCGGGACAGCCCACTTGGGAGAGACCCAGTACTTC. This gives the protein CASSPGTAHLGETQYF.

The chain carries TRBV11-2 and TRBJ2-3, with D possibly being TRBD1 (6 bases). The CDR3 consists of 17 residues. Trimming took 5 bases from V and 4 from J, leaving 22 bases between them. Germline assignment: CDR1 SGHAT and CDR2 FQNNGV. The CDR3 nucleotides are TGTGCCAGCAGCACATTAAAAGTTCTGGGGGCTGCAGATACGCAGTATTTT. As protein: CASSTLKVLGAADTQYF.

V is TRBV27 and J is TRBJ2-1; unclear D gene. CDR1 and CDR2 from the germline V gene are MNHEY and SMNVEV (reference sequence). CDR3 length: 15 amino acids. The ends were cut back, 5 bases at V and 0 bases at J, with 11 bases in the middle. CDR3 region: CASSGAASSYNEQFF. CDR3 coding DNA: TGTGCCAGCAGTGGTGCGGCGAGCTCCTACAATGAGCAGTTCTTC.

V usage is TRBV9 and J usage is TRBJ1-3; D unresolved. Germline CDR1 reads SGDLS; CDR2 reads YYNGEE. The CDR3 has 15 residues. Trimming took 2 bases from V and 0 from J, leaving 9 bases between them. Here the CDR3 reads CASSVGAGSGNTIYF. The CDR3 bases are TGTGCCAGCAGCGTGGGCGCTGGCTCTGGAAACACCATATATTTT.

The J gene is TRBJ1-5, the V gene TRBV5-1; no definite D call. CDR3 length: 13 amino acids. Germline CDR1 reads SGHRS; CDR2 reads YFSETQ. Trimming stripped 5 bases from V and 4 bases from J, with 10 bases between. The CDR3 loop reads CASSSTINQPQHF. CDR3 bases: TGCGCCAGCAGTTCGACTATAAATCAGCCCCAGCATTTT.